This section outlines one T cell receptor (beta chain) sequence together with its context. TCRdb ran MiXCR on the RT-PCR reads and lists one entry per CDR3 protein. The table shows almost 700,000 distinct CDR3 sequences, with over 12% occurring only once. V gave up 2 bases and J gave up 1 base, with 6 bases separating them. Germline CDR1 is SGDLS and CDR2 is YYNGEE. The CDR3 covers 13 residues. The sample was memory CD4+ T cells from blood. This TCR was sampled from a female donor in good health, serving as a healthy control. The gene calls are TRBV9 and TRBJ2-5; D remains ambiguous. The chain's CDR3 is CASSVSSQETQYF. The CDR3 DNA is TGTGCCAGCAGCGTCTCCAGCCAAGAGACCCAGTACTTC.